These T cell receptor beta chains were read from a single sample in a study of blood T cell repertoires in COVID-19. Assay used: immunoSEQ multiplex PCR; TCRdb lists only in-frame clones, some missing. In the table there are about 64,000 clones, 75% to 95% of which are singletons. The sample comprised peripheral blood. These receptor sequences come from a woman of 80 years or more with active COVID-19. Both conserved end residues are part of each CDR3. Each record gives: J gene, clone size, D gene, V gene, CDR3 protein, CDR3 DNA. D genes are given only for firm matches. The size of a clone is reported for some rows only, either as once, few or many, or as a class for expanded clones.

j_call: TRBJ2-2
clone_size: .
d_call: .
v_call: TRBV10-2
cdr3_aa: CASSVERELFF
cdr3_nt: TGCGCCAGCAGTGTAGAGAGGGAGCTGTTTTTT

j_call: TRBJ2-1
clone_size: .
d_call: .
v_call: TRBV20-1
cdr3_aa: CSAREDEQFF
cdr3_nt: TGCAGTGCTAGGGAGGATGAGCAGTTCTTC

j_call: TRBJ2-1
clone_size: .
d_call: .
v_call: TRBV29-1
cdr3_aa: CSVEVAGSGSYNEQFF
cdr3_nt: TGCAGCGTTGAAGTGGCAGGCAGTGGATCCTACAATGAGCAGTTCTTC

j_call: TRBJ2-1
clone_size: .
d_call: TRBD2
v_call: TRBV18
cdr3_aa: CASGRGGSDNEQFF
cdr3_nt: TGTGCCAGCGGTAGGGGCGGGAGCGATAATGAGCAGTTCTTC

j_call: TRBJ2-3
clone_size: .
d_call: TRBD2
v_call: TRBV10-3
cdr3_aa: CAISPGLGEGTQYF
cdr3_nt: TGTGCCATCAGCCCCGGGTTAGGGGAGGGTACGCAGTATTTT

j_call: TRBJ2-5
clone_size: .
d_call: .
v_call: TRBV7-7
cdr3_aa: CASSSNAGETQYF
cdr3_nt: TGTGCTAGCAGTTCCAACGCAGGCGAGACCCAGTACTTC

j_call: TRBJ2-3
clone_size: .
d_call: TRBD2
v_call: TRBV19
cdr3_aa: CASSQRTSAKSTDTQYF
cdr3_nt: TGTGCCAGTAGCCAACGGACTAGCGCAAAGAGCACAGATACGCAGTATTTT

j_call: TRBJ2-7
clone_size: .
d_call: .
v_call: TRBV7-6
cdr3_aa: CASSLDGVPPYF
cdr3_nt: TGTGCCAGCAGCTTAGACGGGGTGCCACCGTACTTC

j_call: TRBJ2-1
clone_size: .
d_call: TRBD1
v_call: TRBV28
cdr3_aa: CASSFTSGGWYNEQFF
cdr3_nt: TGTGCCAGCAGTTTCACCTCAGGGGGCTGGTACAATGAGCAGTTCTTC

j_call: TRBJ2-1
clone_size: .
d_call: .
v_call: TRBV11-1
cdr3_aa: CASARIPRDEQFF
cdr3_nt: TGTGCCAGCGCCAGGATCCCCAGGGATGAGCAGTTCTTC

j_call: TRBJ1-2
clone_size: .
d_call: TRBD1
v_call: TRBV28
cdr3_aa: CASSTDRYGYTF
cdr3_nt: TGTGCCAGCAGTACGGACAGGTATGGCTACACCTTC

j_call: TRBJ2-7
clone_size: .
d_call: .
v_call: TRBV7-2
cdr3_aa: CASSLAKALYEQYF
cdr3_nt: TGTGCCAGCAGCTTAGCTAAAGCTTTGTACGAGCAGTACTTC

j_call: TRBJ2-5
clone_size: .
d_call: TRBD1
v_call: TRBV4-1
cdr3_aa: CASSLATGGEETQYF
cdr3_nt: TGCGCCAGCAGCCTAGCGACAGGGGGCGAGGAGACCCAGTACTTC

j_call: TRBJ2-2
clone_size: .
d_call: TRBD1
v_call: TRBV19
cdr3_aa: CASSQLGQVTGELFF
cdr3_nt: TGTGCCAGTAGTCAACTCGGACAGGTGACCGGGGAGCTGTTTTTT

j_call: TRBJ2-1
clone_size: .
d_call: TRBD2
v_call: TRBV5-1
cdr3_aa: CASSLVLAGGNWINNDEQFF
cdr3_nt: TGCGCCAGCAGCTTGGTTCTAGCGGGGGGTAATTGGATAAACAACGATGAGCAGTTCTTC

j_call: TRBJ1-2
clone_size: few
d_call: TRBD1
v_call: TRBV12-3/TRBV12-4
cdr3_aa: CASSGTGGYGYTF
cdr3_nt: TGTGCCAGCAGTGGGACAGGGGGTTATGGCTACACCTTC

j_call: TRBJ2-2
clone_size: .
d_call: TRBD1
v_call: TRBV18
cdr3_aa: CASSPRDSMNTGELFF
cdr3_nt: TGTGCCAGCTCACCAAGGGACAGCATGAACACCGGGGAGCTGTTTTTT

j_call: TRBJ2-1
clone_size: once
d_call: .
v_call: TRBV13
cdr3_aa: CASSLEGVGPKRTSPDEQFF
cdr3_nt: TGTGCCAGCAGCTTAGAGGGGGTTGGACCAAAAAGGACTAGTCCCGATGAGCAGTTCTTC

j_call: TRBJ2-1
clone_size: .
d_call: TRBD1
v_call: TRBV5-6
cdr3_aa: CASSLHWDRRIMNEQFF
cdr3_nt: TGTGCCAGCAGCTTGCACTGGGACAGGCGCATCATGAATGAGCAGTTCTTC

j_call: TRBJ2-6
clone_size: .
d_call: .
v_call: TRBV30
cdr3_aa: CAWSRGSGANVLTF
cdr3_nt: TGTGCCTGGAGTAGGGGCTCTGGGGCCAACGTCCTGACTTTC

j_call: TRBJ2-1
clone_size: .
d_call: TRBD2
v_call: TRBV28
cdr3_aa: CASSRLADYNEQFF
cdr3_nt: TGTGCCAGCAGCCGACTAGCGGACTACAATGAGCAGTTCTTC

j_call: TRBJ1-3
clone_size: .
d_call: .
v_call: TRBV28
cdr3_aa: CASSSGFSGNTIYF
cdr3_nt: TGTGCCAGCAGTTCAGGGTTTTCTGGAAACACCATATATTTT

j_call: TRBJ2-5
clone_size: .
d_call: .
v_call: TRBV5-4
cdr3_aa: CASSWVGEETQYF
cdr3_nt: TGTGCCAGCAGCTGGGTCGGAGAAGAGACCCAGTACTTC

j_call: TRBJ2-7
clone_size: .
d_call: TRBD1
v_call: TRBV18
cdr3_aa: CASSRTASGTGATHEQYF
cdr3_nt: TGTGCCAGCTCACGTACGGCCTCCGGGACAGGGGCCACCCACGAGCAGTACTTC

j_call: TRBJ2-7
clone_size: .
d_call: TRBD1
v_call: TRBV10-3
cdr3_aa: CAIRDRAVDEQYF
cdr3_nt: TGTGCCATCAGGGACAGGGCAGTTGACGAGCAGTACTTC

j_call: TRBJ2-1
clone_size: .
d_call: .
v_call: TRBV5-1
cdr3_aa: CASSWTVPNNEQFF
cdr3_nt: TGCGCCAGCAGCTGGACAGTGCCGAACAATGAGCAGTTCTTC

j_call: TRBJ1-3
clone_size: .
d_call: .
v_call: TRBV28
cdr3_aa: CASSSPSTTGMVGNTIYF
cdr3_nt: TGTGCCAGCAGTTCCCCCTCTACGACAGGAATGGTTGGAAACACCATATATTTT

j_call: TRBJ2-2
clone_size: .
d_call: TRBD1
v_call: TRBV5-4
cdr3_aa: CASSSGQGRAGAGELFF
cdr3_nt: TGTGCCAGCAGCTCGGGACAGGGTCGTGCTGGGGCCGGGGAGCTGTTTTTT

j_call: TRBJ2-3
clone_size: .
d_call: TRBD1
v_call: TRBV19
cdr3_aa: CASMTGSTDTQYF
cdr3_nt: TGTGCCAGTATGACAGGGTCCACAGATACGCAGTATTTT

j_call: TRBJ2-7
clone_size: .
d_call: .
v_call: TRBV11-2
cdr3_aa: CASSLEPPGYEQYF
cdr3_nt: TGTGCCAGCAGCTTAGAGCCCCCGGGCTACGAGCAGTACTTC

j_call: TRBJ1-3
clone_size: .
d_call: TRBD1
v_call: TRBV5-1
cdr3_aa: CASSVGQGGNTIYF
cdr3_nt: TGCGCCAGCAGCGTAGGACAGGGGGGAAACACCATATATTTT

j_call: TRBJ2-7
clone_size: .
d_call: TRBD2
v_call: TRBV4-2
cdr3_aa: CASSQDPAGREQYF
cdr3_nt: TGTGCCAGCAGCCAAGATCCAGCGGGGCGTGAGCAGTACTTC

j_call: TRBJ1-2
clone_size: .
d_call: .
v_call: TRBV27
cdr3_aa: CASSLWQGGGYTF
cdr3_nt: TGTGCCAGCAGTTTATGGCAGGGTGGGGGCTACACCTTC

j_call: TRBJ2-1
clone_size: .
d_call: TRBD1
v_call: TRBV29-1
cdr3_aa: CSVRDRTGGEQFF
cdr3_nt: TGCAGCGTTCGGGACAGGACCGGAGGGGAGCAGTTCTTC

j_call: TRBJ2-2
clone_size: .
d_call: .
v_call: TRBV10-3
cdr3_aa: CAISESTENTGELFF
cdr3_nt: TGTGCCATCAGTGAGTCGACTGAGAACACCGGGGAGCTGTTTTTT

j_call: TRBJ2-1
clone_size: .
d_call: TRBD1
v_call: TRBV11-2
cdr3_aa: CASSSMTGVNEQFF
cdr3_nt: TGTGCCAGCAGCTCGATGACAGGGGTCAATGAGCAGTTCTTC

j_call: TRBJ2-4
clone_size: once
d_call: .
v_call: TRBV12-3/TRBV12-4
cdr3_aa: CASSRLRDIQYF
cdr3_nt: TGTGCCAGCAGTCGGCTCAGGGACATTCAGTACTTC

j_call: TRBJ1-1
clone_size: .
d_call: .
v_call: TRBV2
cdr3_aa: CASSWRGRGNTEAFF
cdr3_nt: TGTGCCAGCAGTTGGCGGGGTCGGGGAAACACTGAAGCTTTCTTT

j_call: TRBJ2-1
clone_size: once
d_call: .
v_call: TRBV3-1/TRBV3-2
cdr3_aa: CASSHSAGASSYNEQFF
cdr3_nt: TGTGCCAGCAGCCATTCGGCGGGGGCGAGCTCCTACAATGAGCAGTTCTTC

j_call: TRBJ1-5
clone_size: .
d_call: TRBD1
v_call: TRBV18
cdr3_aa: CASSPRQGSDGNQPQHF
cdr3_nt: TGTGCCAGCTCACCTCGACAGGGGAGCGACGGCAATCAGCCCCAGCATTTT

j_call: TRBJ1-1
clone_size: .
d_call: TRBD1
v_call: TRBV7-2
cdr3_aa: CASSLRQGYTEAFF
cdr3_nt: TGTGCCAGCAGCTTAAGACAGGGGTACACTGAAGCTTTCTTT

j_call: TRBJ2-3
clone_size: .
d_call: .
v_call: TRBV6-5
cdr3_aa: CASSSNTDTQYF
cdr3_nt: TGTGCCAGCAGTAGCAACACAGATACGCAGTATTTT

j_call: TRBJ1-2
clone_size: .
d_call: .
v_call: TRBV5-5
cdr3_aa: CASSFGADYGYTF
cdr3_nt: TGTGCCAGCAGCTTTGGGGCGGACTATGGCTACACCTTC

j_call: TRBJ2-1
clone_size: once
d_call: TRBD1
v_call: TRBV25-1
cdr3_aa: CASKRTGEHNEQFF
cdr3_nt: TGTGCCAGCAAAAGAACAGGGGAACACAATGAGCAGTTCTTC

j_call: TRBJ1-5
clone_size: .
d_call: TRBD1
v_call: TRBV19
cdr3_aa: CASSPLLIGGKGNDQPQHF
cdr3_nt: TGTGCCAGTAGTCCGCTCCTCATAGGGGGCAAGGGGAATGATCAGCCCCAGCATTTT

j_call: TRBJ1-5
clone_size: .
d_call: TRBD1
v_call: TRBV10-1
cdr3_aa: CASTSFDREYEFQPQHF
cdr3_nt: TGCGCCAGCACTTCCTTCGACAGGGAGTACGAATTTCAGCCCCAGCATTTT

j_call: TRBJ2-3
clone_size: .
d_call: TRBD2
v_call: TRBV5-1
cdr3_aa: CASSLGPSGSSDTQYF
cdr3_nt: TGCGCCAGCAGCTTGGGTCCTAGCGGGAGTTCAGATACGCAGTATTTT

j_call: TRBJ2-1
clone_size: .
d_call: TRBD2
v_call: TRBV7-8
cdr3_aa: CASSRLAGLYNEQFF
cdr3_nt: TGTGCCAGCAGCCGGCTAGCGGGGCTATACAATGAGCAGTTCTTC

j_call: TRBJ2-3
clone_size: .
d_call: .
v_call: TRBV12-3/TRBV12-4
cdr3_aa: CASSSAGLTQYF
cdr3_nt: TGTGCCAGCAGTTCGGCGGGACTTACGCAGTATTTT

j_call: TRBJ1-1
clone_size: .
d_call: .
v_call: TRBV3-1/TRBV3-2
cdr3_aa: CASSLGDSSEAFF
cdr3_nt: TGTGCCAGCAGCCTGGGGGACTCCTCTGAAGCTTTCTTT

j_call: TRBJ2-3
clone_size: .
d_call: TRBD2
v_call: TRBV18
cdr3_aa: CASSELAPTGTDTQYF
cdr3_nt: TGTGCCAGCTCGGAACTAGCGCCTACGGGCACAGATACGCAGTATTTT

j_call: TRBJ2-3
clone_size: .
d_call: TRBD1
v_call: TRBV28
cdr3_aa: CASSDRGSGTDTQYF
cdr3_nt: TGTGCCAGCAGTGACAGGGGGAGCGGCACAGATACGCAGTATTTT